These 7 T cell receptor beta chains originate from one sample sequenced in a study of blood T cells in healthy people across ages. Together with a sample-barcoded 5' primer, a J-beta primer mix was included in a second PCR lasting about 7 to 12 cycles. TCRdb used MiXCR to reprocess the 5' RACE reads, holding one entry per CDR3 protein. The data show approximately 790,000 distinct CDR3 sequences, with 62% seen just once and 25% to 30% held by the top ten. The sequenced material came from blood. The receptors come from a man aged 25 to 40 in good health.

V usage is TRBV29-1 and J usage is TRBJ2-7; D not resolved. With 5 bases removed from V and 7 bases from J, the gap between germline ends came to 15 bases. The CDR3 is 12 residues long. Germline V gene lookup returns CDR1 SQVTM and CDR2 ANQGSEA. CDR3 sequence reads: CSVLRPGGEQYF. For the CDR3, the DNA is TGCAGCGTTCTCAGGCCCGGTGGAGAGCAGTACTTC.

This chain connects TRBV28 to TRBJ2-4; weak D call: TRBD1 (6 bases). The DNA end lines up better with TRBJ2-5; the J call may be wrong. Germline V gene lookup returns CDR1 MDHEN and CDR2 SYDVKM. This CDR3 is 14 amino acids long. In DNA, the CDR3 is TGTGCCAGCAGTACCCAGGACAGCCGGGAGACCCAGTACTTC. Its protein is CASSTQDSRETQYF.

J is TRBJ2-4 and V is TRBV20-1; D is undetermined. Germline CDR1 DFQATT, CDR2 SNEGSKA (reference sequence). The CDR3 sequence is 15 residues long. With 3 bases removed from V and 7 bases from J, the gap between germline ends came to 19 bases. DNA of the CDR3: TGCAGTGCTAGTGGGATCGACGGGCTAGGGAACATTCAGTACTTC. It encodes CSASGIDGLGNIQYF.

This chain links TRBV5-5 with TRBJ1-6; 7 bases are shared with TRBD1. Germline lookup yields CDR1 SGHKS and CDR2 YYEKEE (reference sequence). The CDR3 is 18 amino acids. V shed 2 bases and J 10 bases; nucleotides not matched to a gene: 18. CDR3 bases: TGTGCCAGCAGCTTCTGGTTCAGAGACAGGGAGGCGCGGTCACCCCTCCACTTT. Amino acids: CASSFWFRDREARSPLHF.

The V gene is TRBV25-1, the J gene TRBJ2-1; the D gene is possibly TRBD1 (6 bases). CDR3 length: 15 residues. V lost 2 bases and J lost 6, with 14 bases in between. Germline V lookup: CDR1 MGHDK, CDR2 SYGVNS. The CDR3, as DNA: TGTGCCAGCAGTGAAGCCCGCGGACAGATCAATGAGCAGTTCTTC. Translated: CASSEARGQINEQFF. The full variable domain, rest sourced from reference TRBV25-1 and TRBJ2-1, is EADIYQTPRYLVIGTGKKITLECSQTMGHDKMYWYQQDPGMELHLIHYSYGVNSTEKGDLSSESTVSRIRTEHFPLTLESARPSHTSQYLCASSEARGQINEQFFGPGTRLTVL.

The rearrangement joins TRBV5-6 to TRBJ1-2, with D possibly TRBD1 on 5 matching bases. Trimming removed 3 bases at V and 4 bases at J, with 13 bases between. Germline-derived CDR1 and CDR2 are SGHDT and YYEEEE. The CDR3 spans 14 residues. The CDR3 sequence: CASSSISGAYGYTF. The CDR3 nucleotides read TGTGCCAGCAGCTCTATCTCCGGGGCCTATGGCTACACCTTC.

Here the CDR3 reads CASGPQGSLYEQYF. For the CDR3, the DNA is TGTGCCAGCGGACCACAGGGTAGTTTGTACGAGCAGTACTTC. This chain uses TRBV6-5 with TRBJ2-7, with D possibly matching TRBD1 (6 bases). CDR3 size: 14 residues. CDR1 is MNHEY and CDR2 is SVGAGI in the germline V gene. The V end was cut by 8 bases, the J end by 4 bases, with 18 bases between.